These 9 T cell receptor beta chains came from one sample sequenced in a study of blood T cell repertoires in COVID-19. The assay was immunoSEQ multiplex PCR, and TCRdb's table has in-frame clones only and misses some. The top ten clones hold roughly 0.76% of a sample with under 550,000 clones, about 87% of them seen once. Material: peripheral blood. Receptors originate from a man aged 18 to 30 with COVID-19, enrolled during active disease.

This chain links TRBV3-1 (or the pseudogene TRBV3-2) with TRBJ1-2; 7 positions match TRBD1. Trimming cost V 4 bases and J 2 bases; bases outside gene matches: 4. CDR1 and CDR2 from the germline V gene are LGHDT and YNNKEL (reference sequence). There are 14 residues in the CDR3. The CDR3 spells CASSPWDSNYGYTF. CDR3 DNA: TGTGCCAGCAGCCCCTGGGACAGCAACTATGGCTACACCTTC.

The chain links TRBV7-9 to TRBJ2-7, with 9 bases lining up with TRBD1. Germline V gene sequence: CDR1 SEHNR, CDR2 FQNEAQ (reference sequence). The CDR3 has 14 residues. V was pared by 2 bases and J by 6 bases, with 5 bases of the junction left unmatched. The CDR3 nucleotides read TGTGCCAGCAGCTTACCGGGACAGGGAGGCGAGCAGTACTTC. Translated: CASSLPGQGGEQYF.

The chain couples TRBV19 to TRBJ2-2; D call uncertain. The CDR3 runs to 14 residues. Trimming removed 5 bases at V and 4 bases at J, with 11 bases between. Germline values: CDR1 LNHDA, CDR2 SQIVND (reference sequence). This CDR3 reads CASSGTQATGELFF. The CDR3 nucleotides read TGTGCCAGTAGTGGAACTCAGGCCACCGGGGAGCTGTTTTTT.

The rearrangement joins TRBV6-1 to TRBJ1-2; no definite D call. This CDR3 is built from 16 residues. V was cut by 4 bases and J by 6 bases, with 21 bases left in between. Germline CDR1 and CDR2: MNHNS and SASEGT. The CDR3 nucleotides are TGTGCCAGCAGTGCCGTTACGTCCCGAGGGAGCGATGGCTACACCTTC. This gives the protein CASSAVTSRGSDGYTF.

This chain uses TRBV3-1 (or the pseudogene TRBV3-2) with TRBJ2-5; maybe TRBD2 (6 bases). Trimming stripped 4 bases from V and 5 bases from J, with 14 bases between. CDR3 length: 14 residues. Germline-derived CDR1 and CDR2 are LGHDT and YNNKEL (reference sequence). CDR3 protein: CASSLMGREETQYF. CDR3 DNA sequence: TGTGCCAGCAGCCTAATGGGACGGGAGGAGACCCAGTACTTC.

This clone was recorded only once. The rearrangement uses TRBV5-1 and TRBJ1-6; 7 nucleotides agree with TRBD1. CDR3 size: 15 residues. Germline V lookup: CDR1 SGHRS, CDR2 YFSETQ. The J segment lost 5 bases and the V segment lost 1 base, leaving 3 bases of the junction unmatched. CDR3 amino acids: CASSLSGGNNSPLHF. The CDR3 nucleotides read TGCGCCAGCAGCTTGTCAGGGGGTAATAATTCACCCCTCCACTTT.

The rearrangement links TRBV20-1 to TRBJ2-7; tentatively, D is TRBD2 (6 bases). This CDR3 is 13 amino acids long. Germline V gives CDR1 DFQATT, CDR2 SNEGSKA (reference sequence). V lost 3 bases to trimming and J lost 0 bases, with 9 bases between them. The CDR3 DNA follows: TGCAGTGCTAGTGAGACTAGCTCCTACGAGCAGTACTTC. Amino acids: CSASETSSYEQYF.

The gene calls are TRBV12-5 and TRBJ2-7; TRBD2 might be the D (6 bases). This CDR3 has 13 amino acids. Per the germline V gene, CDR1 is LGHNT and CDR2 is FRNRAP. Trimming stripped 1 base from V and 4 bases from J, with 8 bases between. The CDR3 reads CASGLGLGYEQYF. In DNA form, the CDR3 reads TGTGCTAGTGGTTTGGGACTAGGATACGAGCAGTACTTC.

V gene TRBV18 combines with J gene TRBJ2-3; the D is unclear. CDR3 length equals 15 residues. Trimming removed 5 bases from V and 1 base from J, with 13 bases in between. Germline V gives CDR1 KGHSH, CDR2 LQKENI. This CDR3 reads CASSSYLGGTDTQYF. CDR3 nucleotide sequence: TGTGCCAGCTCATCCTACCTGGGCGGCACAGATACGCAGTATTTT.